A selection of T cell receptor beta chains follows, all from one sample in a study of T cells in Graves' hyperthyroidism and ophthalmopathy. In TCRdb, the multiplex PCR reads were re-called with MiXCR into one record per CDR3 protein. The table shows hundreds of thousands of distinct CDR3 sequences, with approximately 15% occurring only once. Input material: blood. All receptors come from a woman aged 25 to 39 with Graves' hyperthyroidism that later progressed to Graves' ophthalmopathy. Each CDR3 is given with its conserved first and last residue. D genes are given only for firm matches. Only some rows state a clone size, as once, few, many or a class for expanded clones.

CDR3 DNA | CDR3 protein | J gene | D gene | V gene | clone size | CDR3 length
TGCGGCGTTGAATATGAGTACGGTGAGCAGTTCTTC | CGVEYEYGEQFF | TRBJ2-1 | - | TRBV29-1 | - | 12
TGTGCCAGCAGCTTAGTGTGGGATAACGGAAGGGAGACCCAGTACTTC | CASSLVWDNGRETQYF | TRBJ2-5 | - | TRBV7-8 | few | 16
TGTGCCAGCAGCCAGCCAGCCGGGCGGGCTGGCTACACCTTC | CASSQPAGRAGYTF | TRBJ1-2 | - | TRBV28 | - | 14
TGCGCCAGCAGCCAAGAACCGGGACAGGGGGCTCATGGCTACACCTTC | CASSQEPGQGAHGYTF | TRBJ1-2 | TRBD1 | TRBV4-1 | many | 16
TGTGCCAGCAGCGGGAGGGCCCACAATGAGCAGTTCTTC | CASSGRAHNEQFF | TRBJ2-1 | TRBD2 | TRBV27 | many | 13
TGTGCCAGCAGTTTTACAGGGGGCGCGGTAGATACGCAGTATTTT | CASSFTGGAVDTQYF | TRBJ2-3 | TRBD1 | TRBV5-6 | few | 15
TGTGCCAGCAGCTTAAGGGTGACAGGGGGCGCGGACTATGGCTACACCTTC | CASSLRVTGGADYGYTF | TRBJ1-2 | TRBD1 | TRBV7-9 | - | 17
TGTGCCAGCAGTTACTACAATGAGCAGTTCTTC | CASSYYNEQFF | TRBJ2-1 | - | TRBV28 | many | 11
TGTGCCAGCAGCTTTTCCGATCAAGAGACCCAGTACTTC | CASSFSDQETQYF | TRBJ2-5 | - | TRBV7-9 | many | 13
TGTGCCAGCAGCCTAACCGGGACACCGAATCAGCCCCAGCATTTT | CASSLTGTPNQPQHF | TRBJ1-5 | - | TRBV7-8 | many | 15
TGTGCCATCAGTCTCCCAGGAACGAACACTGAAGCTTTCTTT | CAISLPGTNTEAFF | TRBJ1-1 | - | TRBV10-3 | few | 14
TGTGCCAGCGGCCCGGGACAGGGGCATTTT | CASGPGQGHF | TRBJ1-3 | TRBD1 | TRBV6-2/TRBV6-3 | - | 10
TGTGCCAGCAATGGACAGGGACATCAGCCCCAGCATTTT | CASNGQGHQPQHF | TRBJ1-5 | TRBD1 | TRBV28 | many | 13
TGCGCCAGCAGCTCAACCGGGACAGCAACTAATGAAAATCTGTGTTTT | CASSSTGTATNENLCF | TRBJ1-4 | TRBD1 | TRBV5-1 | - | 16
TGCAGTGCTAGAGATGGGAGCGGGGGACCAGATACGCAGTATTTT | CSARDGSGGPDTQYF | TRBJ2-3 | TRBD2 | TRBV20-1 | many | 15
TGTGCCAGTAGTATGTGGCAAGATTTGAACACCGGGGAGCTGTTTTTT | CASSMWQDLNTGELFF | TRBJ2-2 | - | TRBV19 | - | 16
TGCAGTGCTAGAGATCCCCGAAGCAATCAGCCCCAGCATTTT | CSARDPRSNQPQHF | TRBJ1-5 | - | TRBV20-1 | few | 14
TGTGCTAGTGCCCTTGGGGGCTTTGCGACTGAGCAGTTCTTC | CASALGGFATEQFF | TRBJ2-1 | - | TRBV12-5 | many | 14
TGTGCCAGCAGTCCAGGACGGATCTATGGCTACACCTTC | CASSPGRIYGYTF | TRBJ1-2 | - | TRBV12-3/TRBV12-4 | many | 13
TGTGCCAGCAAAAGCGAGGACAAAAACATTCAGTACTTC | CASKSEDKNIQYF | TRBJ2-4 | - | TRBV6-2/TRBV6-3 | many | 13
TGTGCCAGCACCAGGGGAGGGGGCGGTGAAGCTTTCTTT | CASTRGGGGEAFF | TRBJ1-1 | TRBD1 | TRBV6-1 | - | 13
TGTGCCAGCAGTTTTCAGAGGACCTACGAGCAGTACTTC | CASSFQRTYEQYF | TRBJ2-7 | - | TRBV28 | many | 13
TGTGCCAGCAGTCACGGGACACAGAACACTGAAGCTTTCTTT | CASSHGTQNTEAFF | TRBJ1-1 | - | TRBV6-2/TRBV6-3 | many | 14
TGTGCCAGCCTCCACCCCACTGGACCGAACACCGGGGAGCTGTTTTTT | CASLHPTGPNTGELFF | TRBJ2-2 | - | TRBV5-5 | many | 16
TGTGCCAGCAGTTTAGCGGGGACGGCCGTCTATGGCTACACCTTC | CASSLAGTAVYGYTF | TRBJ1-2 | - | TRBV27 | many | 15
TGTGCCAGCAGCTTAGATTCGCCAGCGGGAGTAATCAATGAGCAGTTCTTC | CASSLDSPAGVINEQFF | TRBJ2-1 | TRBD2 | TRBV7-6 | many | 17
TGTGCCAGCAGTCACCGGGACCCCCTGGGCAACGAGCAGTACTTC | CASSHRDPLGNEQYF | TRBJ2-7 | - | TRBV27 | - | 15
TGTGCCAGTAGTTGGGACGGTTTGGATGGCCACACCTTC | CASSWDGLDGHTF | TRBJ1-2 | - | TRBV19 | - | 13
TGTGCCAGTAGTATAGACTCAGGCGGACTCGCGTCGGAGACCCAGTACTTC | CASSIDSGGLASETQYF | TRBJ2-5 | - | TRBV19 | many | 17
TGTGCCAGCAGCCCCTACCGGACTAGCGGGGTCTACAATGAGCAGTTCTTC | CASSPYRTSGVYNEQFF | TRBJ2-1 | TRBD2 | TRBV11-3 | few | 17
TGTGCCAGTAGCCAAACGGACCTGACCGGGGAGCTGTTTTTT | CASSQTDLTGELFF | TRBJ2-2 | - | TRBV19 | few | 14
TGTGCCAGCGCCTCCCAACAGCGGGAGTGGTATGAGCAGTTCTTC | CASASQQREWYEQFF | TRBJ2-1 | TRBD2 | TRBV19 | few | 15
TGTGCCAGCAGTTTTACCGGGGGTCAGCCCCAGCATTTT | CASSFTGGQPQHF | TRBJ1-5 | - | TRBV28 | many | 13
TGTGCCAGCAAGATAACGCGGGAGATAAGCCAAGAGACCCAGTACTTC | CASKITREISQETQYF | TRBJ2-5 | TRBD2 | TRBV27 | many | 16
TGTGCCAGCAGTTACGAGCCATGGCTCGATCGGGAGCAGTACTTC | CASSYEPWLDREQYF | TRBJ2-7 | - | TRBV6-2/TRBV6-3 | many | 15
TGCGCCAGCAGCCTCTCTAGCGGGAACTCCTACGAGCAGTACTTC | CASSLSSGNSYEQYF | TRBJ2-7 | TRBD2 | TRBV4-1 | few | 15
TGTGCCAGCAGCCTTCAGGGACAGGGGGGTTACTACGAGCAGTACTTC | CASSLQGQGGYYEQYF | TRBJ2-7 | TRBD1 | TRBV6-1 | many | 16
TGCAGCGTTTCACCCGACAAAACCTACGAGCAGTACTTC | CSVSPDKTYEQYF | TRBJ2-7 | - | TRBV29-1 | few | 13
TGTGCCATCAAAGAGGGAACTGAAGCTTTCTTT | CAIKEGTEAFF | TRBJ1-1 | - | TRBV10-3 | few | 11
TGTGCCAGCAGCTTAGCATCAGTGGGGACAGCGGGCGAGCAGTACTTC | CASSLASVGTAGEQYF | TRBJ2-7 | - | TRBV7-9 | few | 16
TGTGCCAGCAGTGAATCATTGGGAACGGGGCGGGAGAAAGGAGATACGCAGTATTTT | CASSESLGTGREKGDTQYF | TRBJ2-3 | TRBD2 | TRBV25-1 | many | 19
TGCAGCGTTCAGGGGGCTAGCGGTGGCACAGATACGCAGTATTTT | CSVQGASGGTDTQYF | TRBJ2-3 | - | TRBV29-1 | many | 15
TGTGCCACCAGTGATTTGCTTGGGACGCTGTTTTTT | CATSDLLGTLFF | TRBJ2-2 | - | TRBV24-1 | few | 12
TGTGCCACCTGGCTGGGGGATGGTGGGACTGAAGCTTTCTTT | CATWLGDGGTEAFF | TRBJ1-1 | - | TRBV28 | many | 14
TGTGCCAGCAAGGGGATAGCGGGAATGGAGACCCAGTACTTC | CASKGIAGMETQYF | TRBJ2-5 | TRBD2 | TRBV2 | - | 14
TGTGCCAGCAGGCCGCAGACAGGGGGGGAGGAGACCCAGTACTTC | CASRPQTGGEETQYF | TRBJ2-5 | TRBD1 | TRBV2 | many | 15
TGTGCCTGGAAATATCGGACTAGCGCCGGGGAGCTGTTTTTT | CAWKYRTSAGELFF | TRBJ2-2 | TRBD2 | TRBV30 | - | 14
TGCAGCGCCGACATCAACACTGAAGCTTTCTTT | CSADINTEAFF | TRBJ1-1 | - | TRBV29-1 | many | 11
TGTGCCAGCAGGAAGCTAGCGGGAAACGAGCAGTACTTC | CASRKLAGNEQYF | TRBJ2-7 | TRBD2 | TRBV2 | - | 13
TGCGCCAGCAGTGACATTGCGGAGGGAGGGAACGAGCAGTACTTC | CASSDIAEGGNEQYF | TRBJ2-7 | TRBD2 | TRBV10-1 | few | 15
TGCAGCGTTTCCGGGACAGGGAGGTATCGCACCGGGGAGCTGTTTTTT | CSVSGTGRYRTGELFF | TRBJ2-2 | TRBD1 | TRBV29-1 | many | 16
TGTGCCAGCAGCGTCCAGGGGGCCTTGATTGGCTACACCTTC | CASSVQGALIGYTF | TRBJ1-2 | TRBD1 | TRBV28 | - | 14